The T cell receptor beta chain described here comes from a study of OX40 agonist ivuxolimab in advanced cancers. Remarks on this clone: The target antigen is unknown.

Points from the study as a whole: The specificity for antigen of the expanded peripheral T cells was not determined. Those patients achieving a partial response at 0.1-3.0 mg/kg showed among the lowest clonal expansion.

Systemic immunosuppression or a history of autoimmune disease excluded patients. CDR3 length: 15 amino acids. CDR1 and CDR2 (germline): LGHNA, YNFKEQ. V was shortened by 0 bases and J by 4 bases, with 10 bases between the two germline ends. Sequencing used immunoSEQ multiplex PCR; TCRdb keeps in-frame clones, though not all of them. The repertoire holds tens of thousands of clones, with about 88% as singletons. Sequenced material: CD4+ or CD8+ T cells sorted from blood, taken in a trial of the OX40 agonist ivuxolimab. This chain uses TRBV4-2 with TRBJ2-1, with unresolved D. This TCR was sampled from an adult with an advanced solid tumor such as melanoma, head and neck, liver or kidney cancer. CDR3 protein: CASSQDKTPYNEQFF. The CDR3 DNA follows: TGTGCCAGCAGCCAAGACAAGACCCCTTACAATGAGCAGTTCTTC.